A selection of T cell receptor beta chains follows, all from one sample in a study of T cells expressing NK-cell markers. TCRdb reprocessed the 5' RACE reads and reports one entry per CDR3 protein, with no DNA. The sample's table shows hundreds of thousands of distinct CDR3 sequences. Material: blood T cells: a sorted CD56 or NKG2C T cell subset, CD4+ or CD8+ T cells, or bulk PBMC T cells (not recorded which). These receptors were obtained from a woman aged 18 to 75 in good health. Both conserved end residues are part of each CDR3.

v_call	cdr3_length	j_call	cdr3_aa
TRBV5-1	14	TRBJ2-1	CASSGGLATREQFF
TRBV15	16	TRBJ2-5	CATSPRKGQGRETQYF
TRBV9	14	TRBJ2-7	CASSVTFGVPEQYF
TRBV16	15	TRBJ1-5	CASSQWSGYNQPQHF
TRBV7-2	12	TRBJ2-7	CASSYWSYEQYF
TRBV5-1	14	TRBJ2-3	CASSPSGGGNTQYF
TRBV12-3/TRBV12-4	18	TRBJ1-4	CASTFLTGTIPPYEKLFF
TRBV12-3/TRBV12-4	14	TRBJ1-2	CASSSDRGNYGYTF
TRBV12-3/TRBV12-4	19	TRBJ1-1	CASSLKQGGVRSSDTEAFF
TRBV11-3	15	TRBJ2-5	CASSLGSGSRETQYF
TRBV12-3/TRBV12-4	13	TRBJ1-2	CASSLQAGTGYTF
TRBV6-1	14	TRBJ1-2	CASSEGFWGGGYTF
TRBV6-2/TRBV6-3	13	TRBJ1-1	CASRDQVNTEAFF
TRBV3-1	18	TRBJ2-2	CASSHKKGSGRNLGELFF
TRBV12-3/TRBV12-4	14	TRBJ1-5	CASSLEAGGRPQHF
TRBV9	18	TRBJ2-2	CASSARTGGYYNTGELFF
TRBV29-1	14	TRBJ1-5	CSASTGTANQPQHF
TRBV4-3	16	TRBJ2-1	CASSLLAGSSYNEQFF
TRBV7-2	13	TRBJ2-2	CASSFRATGELFF
TRBV7-9	14	TRBJ2-7	CASSLVAGPNEQYF
TRBV6-1	13	TRBJ1-1	CASSEAGHTEAFF
TRBV24-1	14	TRBJ1-5	CATSDGLGNQPQHF